The 24 T cell receptor beta chains below were found in one sample sequenced in a study of T cell clones after liver transplantation. The protocol was immunoSEQ multiplex PCR, while the TCRdb copy is restricted to in-frame clones and leaves out a portion. The data contain roughly 55,000 clones, about 88% of them seen just once; the ten biggest clones take up over 6.5%. The starting material was CD4+ T cells from blood, obtained before liver transplant. The receptors were gathered from a human donor who received a liver transplant.

The chain recombines TRBV7-2 with TRBJ1-2; TRBD1 aligns across 10 bases. The germline CDR1 and CDR2 sequences are SGHTA and FQGNSA. The length of the CDR3 is 19 residues. The V gene end was trimmed by 6 bases and the J gene end by 3 bases; junction bases not matched to a gene: 19. The CDR3 DNA reads as TGTGCCAGCAGACGTAGCCACCCGCCGGGACAGGGGACGTACTATGGCTACACCTTC. This translates into CASRRSHPPGQGTYYGYTF.

This chain links TRBV25-1 with TRBJ2-3; 7 nucleotides line up with TRBD2. The CDR3 loop spans 15 amino acids. J gave up 0 bases and V 0 bases, and 0 bases lay outside the gene matches. Per germline, CDR1 MGHDK and CDR2 SYGVNS. CDR3: CASSEYSGSTDTQYF. CDR3 DNA sequence: TGTGCCAGCAGTGAATATAGCGGGAGCACAGATACGCAGTATTTT.

This clone was seen at least ten times. The chain carries TRBV6-5 and TRBJ2-7; 12 bases match TRBD2. This CDR3 spans 15 amino acids. The V gene's germline CDR1 is MNHEY and CDR2 SVGAGI. V lost 5 bases to trimming and J lost 6 bases; unmatched junction nucleotides: 8. CDR3 residues: CASSLQTSGSGEQYF. CDR3 DNA: TGTGCCAGCAGTCTCCAGACTAGCGGGAGCGGCGAGCAGTACTTC.

The gene calls are TRBV30 and TRBJ1-4; 7 nucleotides align to TRBD1. The CDR3 covers 13 residues. The V segment lost 4 bases and the J segment 7 bases; nucleotides outside the gene matches: 6. Germline V lookup: CDR1 GTSNPN, CDR2 SVGIG (reference sequence). The CDR3 region is CAWIPGGGEKLFF. CDR3 DNA sequence: TGTGCCTGGATTCCAGGGGGAGGTGAAAAACTGTTTTTT.

The sample holds one count of this clone. J is TRBJ1-3 and V is TRBV6-5; D ambiguous. Trimming shortened V by 6 bases and J by 0 bases, and 6 bases separated the two germline ends. The CDR3 runs to 13 residues. From germline, CDR1 is MNHEY and CDR2 SVGAGI. The CDR3 DNA follows: TGTGCCAGCAGCCGCAACTCTGGAAACACCATATATTTT. Its translation: CASSRNSGNTIYF.

The genes are TRBV29-1 and TRBJ1-1; perhaps TRBD1 as D (6 bases). Germline CDR1 reads SQVTM; CDR2 reads ANQGSEA. This CDR3 has 12 amino acids. V shed 7 bases and J shed 1 base, with 10 bases lying between them. CDR3 in amino acids: CSAEGQNTEAFF. CDR3 DNA sequence: TGCAGCGCGGAGGGACAGAACACTGAAGCTTTCTTT. Full variable domain (rest looked up from reference TRBV29-1 and TRBJ1-1): SAVISQKPSRDICQRGTSLTIQCQVDSQVTMMFWYRQQPGQSLTLIATANQGSEATYESGFVIDKFPISRPNLTFSTLTVSNMSPEDSSIYLCSAEGQNTEAFFGQGTRLTVV.

The chain has TRBV7-9 and TRBJ2-1; D may correspond to TRBD1 or TRBD2 (5 bases each). V lost 5 bases, J lost 12 bases, and 20 bases lay in between. Germline CDR1 and CDR2: SEHNR and FQNEAQ (reference sequence). The CDR3 has 14 residues. For the CDR3, the DNA is TGTGCCAGCAGCCACCCCCGGATAATGAGGGGGCAGTTCTTC. It codes for CASSHPRIMRGQFF.

V is TRBV7-2 and J is TRBJ1-5; D is possibly TRBD1 (5 bases). Between the trimmed V and J ends, which lost 4 bases and 0 bases, there was a span of 7 bases. Germline lookup yields CDR1 SGHTA and CDR2 FQGNSA. The CDR3 spans 14 residues. CDR3: CASSWGLSNQPQHF. For the CDR3, the DNA is TGTGCCAGCAGCTGGGGCCTTAGCAATCAGCCCCAGCATTTT.

J is TRBJ2-5 and V is TRBV6-1; 9 nucleotides line up with TRBD2. Losses at the gene ends were 0 bases for V and 7 bases for J; bases not matched to a gene: 6. Germline V gene lookup returns CDR1 MNHNS and CDR2 SASEGT. CDR3 length: 15 amino acids. The CDR3 bases are TGTGCCAGCAGTGAAGCGTTAGCGGGAGTGGCGACCCAGTACTTC. Amino acid sequence: CASSEALAGVATQYF.

The chain has TRBV19 and TRBJ2-7; 7 bases agree with TRBD2. CDR3 length: 12 amino acids. V lost 10 bases to trimming and J lost 1 base; unmatched junction nucleotides: 4. Germline CDR1 LNHDA, CDR2 SQIVND (reference sequence). CDR3 protein: CATAAGSYEQYF. CDR3 nucleotides: TGTGCCACCGCAGCGGGGTCCTACGAGCAGTACTTC.

V and J are TRBV6-6 and TRBJ1-2; 8 positions agree with TRBD1. This CDR3 is built from 12 residues. Trimming cost V 4 bases and J 11 bases; bases outside gene matches: 6. Per the germline V gene, CDR1 is MNHNY and CDR2 is SVGAGI (reference sequence). The CDR3: CASSSGQGRYTF. The CDR3 DNA is TGTGCCAGCAGTTCAGGACAGGGAAGGTACACCTTC.

The V and J genes are TRBV28 and TRBJ2-5; TRBD2 might be the D (5 bases). The CDR3 runs to 13 residues. CDR1 and CDR2 (germline): MDHEN, SYDVKM. The germline V and J ends were trimmed by 3 bases and 5 bases, with 10 bases remaining between them. Written as DNA, the CDR3 is TGTGCCAGCAGTTTCCGGGGTAGGGAGACCCAGTACTTC. Its translation is CASSFRGRETQYF.

This rearrangement joins TRBV7-2 to TRBJ2-7; D might be TRBD2 (5 bases). The CDR3 covers 14 residues. Germline lookup yields CDR1 SGHTA and CDR2 FQGNSA. V dropped 5 bases and J dropped 5 bases, with 16 bases sitting between them. The CDR3 bases are TGTGCCAGCAGCACCACTAGAGGCCCGGACGAGCAGTACTTC. Its translation: CASSTTRGPDEQYF.

J is TRBJ2-1 and V is TRBV5-1, with 14 bases identical to TRBD2. CDR1 and CDR2 from the germline V gene are SGHRS and YFSETQ. This CDR3 has 16 amino acids. Trimming at V came to 4 bases and at J to 8 bases, leaving 8 bases not matched to a gene. The CDR3 DNA reads as TGCGCCAGCAGCGGGGGAGGGACTAGCGGGGGTCATGAGCAGTTCTTC. Protein sequence: CASSGGGTSGGHEQFF.

V gene TRBV4-3 combines with J gene TRBJ2-1, with unresolved D. The germline V gene has CDR1 LGHNA and CDR2 YSLEER. The ends were cut back, 0 bases at V and 0 bases at J, with 9 bases in the middle. This CDR3 is 16 amino acids long. CDR3 DNA: TGCGCCAGCAGCCAAGATGGTAGGAGCTCCTACAATGAGCAGTTCTTC. This encodes CASSQDGRSSYNEQFF.

The CDR3 reads CASSTPQGIYGYTF. CDR3 nucleotides: TGTGCCAGCAGCACCCCACAGGGGATCTATGGCTACACCTTC. The V and J genes are TRBV11-1 and TRBJ1-2, with TRBD1 identical over 7 bases. CDR1 SGHAT and CDR2 FQDESV come from the germline V gene (reference sequence). The V segment lost 5 bases and the J segment 4 bases; nucleotides outside the gene matches: 7. The CDR3 is 14 residues long. Drawing the rest from reference TRBV11-1 and TRBJ1-2, the complete variable domain is EAEVAQSPRYKITEKSQAVAFWCDPISGHATLYWYRQILGQGPELLVQFQDESVVDDSQLPKDRFSAERLKGVDSTLKIQPAELGDSAMYLCASSTPQGIYGYTFGSGTRLTVV.

The rearrangement links TRBV4-3 to TRBJ1-5; possible D gene TRBD1, 5 bases. Trimming stripped 0 bases from V and 3 bases from J, with 9 bases between. The germline CDR1 and CDR2 sequences are LGHNA and YSLEER. The length of the CDR3 is 15 residues. For the CDR3, the DNA is TGCGCCAGCAGCCAAGAACGACAGTTCAATCAGCCCCAGCATTTT. Translated: CASSQERQFNQPQHF.

J is TRBJ2-2 and V is TRBV12-1; TRBD2, the D gene given by the table, was not confirmed from the DNA. TRBV12-1 is annotated as a pseudogene. The CDR3 spans 15 residues. This CDR3 reads CASSFVPWNTGELFF. CDR3 DNA sequence: TGTGCCAGCAGCTTTGTTCCGTGGAACACCGGGGAGCTGTTTTTT.

The V and J genes are TRBV29-1 and TRBJ1-2, with D possibly being TRBD1 (5 bases). CDR1 and CDR2 from the germline V gene are SQVTM and ANQGSEA. Between the trimmed V and J ends, which lost 3 bases and 0 bases, there was a span of 17 bases. This CDR3 region has 16 residues. The CDR3 protein is CSVDSDTSIANYGYTF. CDR3 coding DNA: TGCAGCGTTGACTCGGACACGTCAATAGCTAACTATGGCTACACCTTC.

The chain uses TRBV5-1 and TRBJ2-1, with TRBD1 as a possible D gene (6 bases). This CDR3 is built from 13 residues. Germline CDR1 SGHRS, CDR2 YFSETQ. Trimming took off 2 bases at V and 8 bases at J, with 11 bases between the two ends. The DNA for the CDR3 is TGCGCCAGCAGCTTCCCAGGGGCCGATGAGCAGTTCTTC. It encodes CASSFPGADEQFF.

The chain joins TRBV7-8 to TRBJ1-3; unclear D gene. The CDR3 sequence is 12 residues long. Germline lookup yields CDR1 SGHVS and CDR2 FQNEAQ. The V gene lost 1 base and the J gene lost 6 bases, with 4 bases spanning the gap. The chain's CDR3 is CASSLVENTIYF. The CDR3 nucleotides read TGTGCCAGCAGCTTAGTTGAAAACACCATATATTTT.

The chain recombines TRBV4-2 with TRBJ1-1; unclear D gene. Germline CDR1 reads LGHNA; CDR2 reads YNFKEQ. This CDR3 has 16 residues. The germline V and J ends were trimmed by 1 base and 1 base, with 13 bases remaining between them. CDR3 sequence reads: CASSQADGRENTEAFF. The CDR3 nucleotides read TGTGCCAGCAGCCAAGCGGATGGACGGGAGAACACTGAAGCTTTCTTT.

The table lists this clone with a count of one. The chain joins TRBV19 to TRBJ2-7; TRBD2 is a possible D gene (7 bases). Deletions cut 3 bases from V and 4 bases from J, with 16 bases between. Germline CDR1 LNHDA, CDR2 SQIVND (reference sequence). The length of the CDR3 is 15 residues. The DNA of the CDR3 is TGTGCCAGTAGTATTAGGAGGGGGGGTCAATACGAGCAGTACTTC. Translating gives CASSIRRGGQYEQYF.

V usage is TRBV6-5 and J usage is TRBJ1-3; D is undetermined. Germline CDR1 reads MNHEY; CDR2 reads SVGAGI. V lost 5 bases and J 4 bases, leaving 15 bases between the germline ends. The CDR3 is 15 amino acids. In DNA form, the CDR3 reads TGTGCCAGCAGTCCCCGGGCCTGGAGGGGAAACACCATATATTTT. It codes for CASSPRAWRGNTIYF.